These 14 T cell receptor beta chains were sequenced from one sample in a study of regulatory T cells in long-lasting Graves disease. Building of the TCR beta libraries involved iRepertoire HTBI primers and Arm-PCR of CDR3 regions. TCRdb recomputed calls from the multiplex PCR reads with MiXCR, one row per CDR3 protein. The sample includes roughly 400,000 distinct CDR3 sequences, about 21% of them seen just once. Described time point: persistent/refractory GD, antithyroid drugs over 5 years with positive TRAb. Following extraction of RNA from PBMCs, that RNA was used to make the TCR library. Material: peripheral blood mononuclear cells (PBMCs), obtained when the disease was refractory, from a patient treated with antithyroid drugs. The receptors derive from a female donor with Graves disease.

This clonotype has a handful of counts. V and J are TRBV7-3 and TRBJ2-6; possibly TRBD2 for D (6 bases). Per germline, CDR1 SGHTA and CDR2 FQGTGA. V dropped 0 bases and J dropped 3 bases, with 9 bases sitting between them. The CDR3 runs to 16 residues. CDR3 sequence: CASSLTEGLGANVLTF. The CDR3 DNA reads as TGTGCCAGCAGCTTAACCGAGGGACTTGGGGCCAACGTCCTGACTTTC.

This clonotype was detected a few times. The chain has TRBV27 and TRBJ2-6, with 8 bases matching TRBD2. The CDR3 spans 18 residues. Germline V gives CDR1 MNHEY, CDR2 SMNVEV (reference sequence). After removal of 2 bases from V and 0 bases from J, the junction contained 6 bases not matched to a gene. CDR3 nucleotides: TGTGCCAGCAGTTTAAGGGCGGGAGGTTCCTCTGGGGCCAACGTCCTGACTTTC. Encoded protein: CASSLRAGGSSGANVLTF.

This rearrangement joins TRBV5-8 to TRBJ2-7; perhaps TRBD1 as D (5 bases). V was cut by 6 bases and J by 2 bases, with 18 bases left in between. Germline V gene sequence: CDR1 SGHTS, CDR2 YDEGEE. The CDR3 spans 15 residues. The CDR3 loop reads CASTIGHLDAYEQYF. DNA for the CDR3: TGTGCCAGCACCATAGGACATCTAGATGCCTACGAGCAGTACTTC.

This clonotype came up many times. This sequence joins TRBV28 and TRBJ1-1; a weak D match, TRBD1 (5 bases). V was clipped by 7 bases and J by 1 base, with 22 bases between them. The CDR3 loop spans 17 amino acids. Germline V CDR1 and CDR2: MDHEN, SYDVKM. The CDR3 DNA reads as TGTGCCAGCACCATATATACGACGGGACGGCGGAACACTGAAGCTTTCTTT. Residues: CASTIYTTGRRNTEAFF.

This clonotype was picked up one time. The J gene is TRBJ1-2, the V gene TRBV28; possible D gene TRBD1, 5 bases. Germline CDR1 MDHEN, CDR2 SYDVKM. V lost 1 base to trimming and J lost 6 bases, with 9 bases between them. The CDR3 extends over 13 amino acids. In nucleotides, the CDR3 is TGTGCCAGCAGTTTATCGGGGGGGAATGGCTACACCTTC. This sequence encodes CASSLSGGNGYTF.

This chain joins TRBV5-1 and TRBJ1-2; 7 bases are a match to TRBD1. The CDR3 spans 14 residues. The V gene end was trimmed by 5 bases and the J gene end by 4 bases; junction bases not matched to a gene: 8. Germline CDR1 SGHRS, CDR2 YFSETQ. The CDR3 loop reads CASRQGQESYGYTF. CDR3 coding DNA: TGCGCCAGCAGACAAGGACAGGAGTCCTATGGCTACACCTTC.

The gene calls are TRBV2 and TRBJ1-4; D might be TRBD1 (5 bases). The CDR3 is 15 amino acids. Germline loops: CDR1 SNHLY, CDR2 FYNNEI. Trimming pared 6 bases from V and 4 bases from J, leaving 15 bases between. In DNA form, the CDR3 reads TGTGCCAGCAGCCCCCGGACACATTTTAATGAAAAACTGTTTTTT. Translating gives CASSPRTHFNEKLFF.

About this clonotype itself: The junction and the germline gene differ at one end; a read error may be behind it. The chain uses TRBV6-1 and TRBJ2-5; the D call may be TRBD1 or TRBD2 (5 bases each). The DNA end favors TRBJ2-1, so the J call may be wrong. This CDR3 has 16 residues. Per the germline V gene, CDR1 is MNHNS and CDR2 is SASEGT. This chain's CDR3 is CACSESTGTVRNEQFF. The CDR3 DNA is TGTGCCTGCAGTGAATCGACCGGGACCGTCCGTAATGAGCAGTTCTTC.

V gene TRBV30 combines with J gene TRBJ2-7, with D perhaps TRBD2 (6 bases). V was shortened by 1 base and J by 6 bases, with 19 bases between the two germline ends. The CDR3 has 15 residues. Germline loops: CDR1 GTSNPN, CDR2 SVGIG (reference sequence). CDR3 protein: CAWSEDLGGSGEQYF. The CDR3 DNA is TGTGCCTGGAGTGAAGATCTTGGAGGGTCGGGCGAGCAGTACTTC.

The sample holds many counts of this clonotype. The J gene is TRBJ1-4, the V gene TRBV2; D not resolved. The CDR3 consists of 13 residues. CDR1 and CDR2 (germline): SNHLY, FYNNEI. The V and J ends lost 5 bases and 6 bases respectively, with 10 bases between them. Here the CDR3 reads CASSFSRDEKLFF. The CDR3 DNA follows: TGTGCCAGCAGTTTTTCCCGGGATGAAAAACTGTTTTTT.

This clonotype has more than one count but fewer than ten. The chain employs TRBV14 and TRBJ2-7; D perhaps matches TRBD2 (6 bases). CDR1 and CDR2 from the germline V gene are SGHDN and FVKESK. Trimming took 4 bases from V and 2 from J, leaving 15 bases between them. The CDR3 has 15 residues. This CDR3 is CASSRDGGGTYEQYF. The DNA of the CDR3 is TGTGCCAGCAGCCGAGACGGCGGCGGGACCTACGAGCAGTACTTC.

This clonotype was detected many times. This CDR3 reads CASSLASGRPETQYF. In nucleotides, the CDR3 is TGTGCCAGCAGTTTAGCTAGCGGGAGACCAGAGACCCAGTACTTC. This chain connects TRBV28 to TRBJ2-5; TRBD2 aligns across 10 bases. Germline values: CDR1 MDHEN, CDR2 SYDVKM. This CDR3 has 15 amino acids. V dropped 2 bases and J dropped 4; count of bases not matched to a gene: 4.

Note on this clonotype: A much larger clonotype is one base distant, so this may be a read error. The chain joins TRBV10-1 to TRBJ2-5, with 7 nucleotides matching TRBD2. The CDR3 is made up of 15 amino acids. Per germline, CDR1 WNHNN and CDR2 SYGVQD (reference sequence). The DNA of the CDR3 is TGCGCCGGCAGTGAGTCTGGCGGGAGCTCAGAGACCCAGTACTTC. Encoded protein: CAGSESGGSSETQYF.

The chain joins TRBV29-1 to TRBJ1-1; D not resolved. This CDR3 has 14 residues. Trimming left V 4 bases short and J 2 bases short, with 14 bases between. Germline V lookup: CDR1 SQVTM, CDR2 ANQGSEA. CDR3: CSVGRRSSNTEAFF. As DNA, the CDR3 is TGCAGCGTTGGCCGTCGCAGCTCTAACACTGAAGCTTTCTTT.